This T cell receptor (beta chain) was obtained from a study of T cell clonality in common variable immunodeficiency. Study-wide points: Reportedly, TCR beta sequences from common variable immunodeficiency showed fewer deletions and N-nucleotide insertions. Shared TCRbeta clones were fewer between CVID subjects than controls. CVID subjects showed higher TCRbeta clonality than healthy controls.

This clone was counted at least ten times. Antigen: not known. Produced via immunoSEQ multiplex PCR; TCRdb's table is partial and in-frame only. In total the sample includes roughly 70,000 clones, none of them seen once. Both groups were predominantly of Caucasian heritage. This TCR was recovered from a person aged 18 to 70 in good health. Sequenced material: peripheral blood mononuclear cells.

The DNA read from the CDR3 is TGCAGTGCCCCCGACAGCGGGAGGGCGAACACCGGGGAG. This encodes CSAPDSGRANTGE. The whole CDR3 region reads CSAPDSGRANTGELFF. The chain combines TRBV20-1 with TRBJ2-2; 10 bases fit TRBD2. The CDR3 end is not reached by the read, which stops 3 residues before it; the germline J gene fills it in. The CDR3 length is 16 residues. J lost 0 bases, V lost 6 bases, and 7 bases had no gene match. The germline gives CDR1 DFQATT, CDR2 SNEGSKA (reference sequence).